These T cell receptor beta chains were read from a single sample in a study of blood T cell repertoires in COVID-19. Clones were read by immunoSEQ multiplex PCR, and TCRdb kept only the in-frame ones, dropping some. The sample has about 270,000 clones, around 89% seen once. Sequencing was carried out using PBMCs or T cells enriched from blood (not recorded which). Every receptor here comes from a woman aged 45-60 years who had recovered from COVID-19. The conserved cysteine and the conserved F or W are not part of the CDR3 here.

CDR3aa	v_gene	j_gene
ASSQGAGKMNTEAF	TRBV4-3	TRBJ1-1
ASSLIQGFEQY	TRBV12-3/TRBV12-4	TRBJ2-7
ASSPRTTNEQF	TRBV27	TRBJ2-1
ASSFGGDSTPYGYT	TRBV28	TRBJ1-2
ASSPGLTDEKLF	TRBV28	TRBJ1-4
ASSVEGAGGRNEQF	TRBV9	TRBJ2-1
ASSAGQGPPLH	TRBV6-6	TRBJ1-6
ASSWDRGHGYT	TRBV14	TRBJ1-2
ASSFQTGGGGNTIY	TRBV6-5	TRBJ1-3
ASSLSRGHEQY	TRBV27	TRBJ2-7
ASSHGNRVGETQY	TRBV11-1	TRBJ2-5
ATKPDRGRLETQY	TRBV6-5	TRBJ2-5
ASSPPRSGRGEQY	TRBV14	TRBJ2-7
ASSLRSLQGADTEAF	TRBV7-8	TRBJ1-1
ASSQRQEKKY	TRBV6-2/TRBV6-3	TRBJ2-7
AWEGQLNTEAF	TRBV30	TRBJ1-1
AWSVADNSPLH	TRBV30	TRBJ1-6
ASSQDLTGSSPLH	TRBV4-2	TRBJ1-6
ASSLRGANEKLF	TRBV7-2	TRBJ1-4
ATSERGSMGNQPQH	TRBV24-1	TRBJ1-5
ASSPRDRDLYGYT	TRBV4-1	TRBJ1-2
ASSVANGANEQF	TRBV25-1	TRBJ2-1
ASSEGAAGETQY	TRBV10-1	TRBJ2-5
ALGGRGLHTEAF	TRBV4-3	TRBJ1-1
ASSPPRDSKNTEAF	TRBV18	TRBJ1-1
ASSSDNGGAYGYT	TRBV6-5	TRBJ1-2
ATRKWGGGSNQPQH	TRBV15	TRBJ1-5
ATRGENTGELF	TRBV15	TRBJ2-2
ASSFAGGAGRQPQH	TRBV3-1/TRBV3-2	TRBJ1-5
ASSQEPQGANTEAF	TRBV4-3	TRBJ1-1
ASSLTSLAAVNEQF	TRBV7-3	TRBJ2-1
ASSLEETELYEQY	TRBV7-8	TRBJ2-7
ATYRERVVTEAF	TRBV7-2	TRBJ1-1
ASSKESLAGDNEQF	TRBV5-4	TRBJ2-1
ASQGLAYTGELF	TRBV5-1	TRBJ2-2
ASSSMRQGRNEKLF	TRBV25-1	TRBJ1-4
ASSVAGVPGNTIY	TRBV9	TRBJ1-3
ASSEVGYEQY	TRBV18	TRBJ2-7
ASSALLAGAGNEQF	TRBV5-1	TRBJ2-1
ASSPSPDYFKRTQY	TRBV27	TRBJ2-5
ASSQWASGRTDTGELF	TRBV3-1/TRBV3-2	TRBJ2-2
ASSTPGQGSYEQY	TRBV3-1/TRBV3-2	TRBJ2-7
ASSQPGTGNTIY	TRBV7-2	TRBJ1-3
AWSGWEKLF	TRBV30	TRBJ1-4
AISATSSGELF	TRBV10-3	TRBJ2-2
ASSSGGLAGPTQY	TRBV5-1	TRBJ2-7
ASSPPGVVSPLH	TRBV18	TRBJ1-6
ASSAGLALSSYEQY	TRBV11-2	TRBJ2-7